This is a list of T cell receptor beta chains from one sample in a study of T cell repertoires in cytomegalovirus infection. TCRdb recomputed calls from the reads with MiXCR, one row per CDR3 protein. The table lists hundreds of thousands of distinct CDR3 sequences, about 39% of them singletons. For these TCRs, the target antigens are not known. The sequencing used cultured PBMCs, collected from culture after CMV antigen stimulation. These receptors were collected from a human donor in good health (CMV status not recorded). Some clones in this sample may be carry-over from other donors' samples. Each CDR3 is given with its conserved first and last residue. The D gene is left open where the match is weak. Rows may omit the clone size; those that give it use once, few, many or a size class.

V: TRBV5-5
size: once
D: -
J: TRBJ2-3
DNA: TGTGCCAGCAGCTTGGTCTTATCCTACACAGATACGCAGTATTTT
CDR3: CASSLVLSYTDTQYF

V: TRBV4-1
size: -
D: -
J: TRBJ2-1
DNA: TGCGCCAGCAGCCAAGCATGGGGAGAGCAGTTCTTC
CDR3: CASSQAWGEQFF

V: TRBV24-1
size: -
D: -
J: TRBJ2-1
DNA: TGTGCCACCAGTGATAGACTACGACGGGGGAACTATGAGCAGTTCTTC
CDR3: CATSDRLRRGNYEQFF

V: TRBV28
size: -
D: -
J: TRBJ1-1
DNA: TGTGCCAGCAGTTTAAAGCCGGGACAAAGGAGGGGAGCTTTCTTT
CDR3: CASSLKPGQRRGAFF

V: TRBV7-2
size: -
D: -
J: TRBJ1-4
DNA: TGTGCCAGCAGCGCCCTAAGGGGAGGAGAAAAACTGTTTTTT
CDR3: CASSALRGGEKLFF

V: TRBV27
size: once
D: -
J: TRBJ2-5
DNA: TGTGCCAGCAGTTTAGTACAGGCCGGGACCCAGTACTTC
CDR3: CASSLVQAGTQYF

V: TRBV7-2
size: many
D: TRBD1
J: TRBJ1-5
DNA: TGTGCCAGCAGCTTATACATACAGGGGACTAATCAGCCCCAGCATTTT
CDR3: CASSLYIQGTNQPQHF

V: TRBV6-5
size: -
D: TRBD1
J: TRBJ1-1
DNA: TGTGCCAGCACCCTAAGTGGGGACAGGATGGAAGCTTTCTTT
CDR3: CASTLSGDRMEAFF

V: TRBV7-2
size: few
D: -
J: TRBJ1-3
DNA: TGTGCCAGCAGCCTCCGTACAGCGTCGGACACCATATATTTT
CDR3: CASSLRTASDTIYF

V: TRBV12-3/TRBV12-4
size: -
D: TRBD2
J: TRBJ2-1
DNA: TGTGCCAGCAGTTTAATCGTCGGGAGGGGGGACAATGAGCAGTTCTTC
CDR3: CASSLIVGRGDNEQFF

V: TRBV20-1
size: -
D: -
J: TRBJ2-7
DNA: TGCAGTGCTAAAAGCTTGGGCCAAACCATGGCCTACGAGCAGTACTTC
CDR3: CSAKSLGQTMAYEQYF

V: TRBV12-3/TRBV12-4
size: -
D: TRBD1
J: TRBJ2-1
DNA: TGTGCCAGCAGCCCAAACACAGGGGCGAACAATGAGCAGTTCTTC
CDR3: CASSPNTGANNEQFF

V: TRBV6-2/TRBV6-3
size: -
D: -
J: TRBJ1-3
DNA: TGTGCCAGCAGTTACGGCGGATCCGGAAACACCATATATTTT
CDR3: CASSYGGSGNTIYF

V: TRBV7-2
size: few
D: TRBD2
J: TRBJ2-3
DNA: TGTGCCAGCAGCAGTCAGGGACTAGCGTTGACAGATACGCAGTATTTT
CDR3: CASSSQGLALTDTQYF

V: TRBV19
size: -
D: -
J: TRBJ2-6
DNA: TGTGCCAGTAGTATTTGGGACGCGGTACACTCTGGGGCCAACGTCCTGACTTTC
CDR3: CASSIWDAVHSGANVLTF

V: TRBV7-2
size: many
D: -
J: TRBJ2-5
DNA: TGTGCCAGCAGCCCGTACCAAGAGACCCAGTACTTC
CDR3: CASSPYQETQYF

V: TRBV6-5
size: -
D: TRBD1
J: TRBJ2-7
DNA: TGTGCCAGCAGCTCAGGGGGCGTCTTCCACGAGCAGTACTTC
CDR3: CASSSGGVFHEQYF

V: TRBV24-1
size: -
D: TRBD2
J: TRBJ2-1
DNA: TGTGCCACCAGTGGGGGGGGGTATTCCTACAATGAGCAGTTCTTC
CDR3: CATSGGGYSYNEQFF

V: TRBV7-2
size: -
D: TRBD2
J: TRBJ2-3
DNA: TGTGCCAGCAGCTTAGGGCGGTACGGGGGGGCCCTAAGCACAGATACGCAGTATTTT
CDR3: CASSLGRYGGALSTDTQYF

V: TRBV7-2
size: -
D: -
J: TRBJ2-3
DNA: TGTGCCAGCAGCTCCAGCTTTGCGTTTAGCACAGATACGCAGTATTTT
CDR3: CASSSSFAFSTDTQYF

V: TRBV7-2
size: few
D: -
J: TRBJ2-5
DNA: TGTGCCAGCGGGGTAGCAGAAACCCAGTACTTC
CDR3: CASGVAETQYF

V: TRBV7-9
size: few
D: -
J: TRBJ1-4
DNA: TGTGCCAGCAGCTTAGCTGGGGCCAATGAAAAACTGTTTTTT
CDR3: CASSLAGANEKLFF

V: TRBV7-8
size: many
D: -
J: TRBJ1-6
DNA: TGTGCCAGCAGCTTAGACAGACTCGGTGGTTCACCCCTCCACTTT
CDR3: CASSLDRLGGSPLHF

V: TRBV7-6
size: -
D: TRBD2
J: TRBJ2-2
DNA: TGTGGCAGCAGCCCGGGACTAGCGGGAGGGCCGAACACCGGGGAGCTGTTTTTT
CDR3: CGSSPGLAGGPNTGELFF

V: TRBV10-3
size: -
D: -
J: TRBJ2-7
DNA: TGTGCCACAGTTCTCCGGGACGGCGTCTACGAGCAGTACTTC
CDR3: CATVLRDGVYEQYF

V: TRBV6-1
size: -
D: -
J: TRBJ1-2
DNA: TGTGCCAGCAGTCGAGACGCAGCCTATGGCTACACCTTC
CDR3: CASSRDAAYGYTF

V: TRBV6-2/TRBV6-3
size: few
D: -
J: TRBJ2-7
DNA: TGTGCCAGCAGTTACTCCTACGGGAGAGCCAACTACGAGCAGTACTTC
CDR3: CASSYSYGRANYEQYF

V: TRBV12-3/TRBV12-4
size: -
D: TRBD2
J: TRBJ2-1
DNA: TGTGCCAGCAGTCCTGGACTAGCGGGCAATGAGCAGTTCTTC
CDR3: CASSPGLAGNEQFF

V: TRBV5-6
size: -
D: -
J: TRBJ1-2
DNA: TGTGCCAGCAGCATTTCTCCGGTACTTGGCTACACCTTC
CDR3: CASSISPVLGYTF

V: TRBV7-2
size: few
D: -
J: TRBJ2-7
DNA: TGTGCCAGCAGCTTACAGGGTCGGAGCTCCTACGAGCAGTACTTC
CDR3: CASSLQGRSSYEQYF

V: TRBV10-3
size: -
D: -
J: TRBJ1-1
DNA: TGTGCCATCAGTTCCACACGGACTGAAGCTTTCTTT
CDR3: CAISSTRTEAFF

V: TRBV7-6
size: -
D: TRBD2
J: TRBJ2-7
DNA: TGTGCCAGCAGTTTAACCCGGACTAGCGGGATCTACGAGCAGTACTTC
CDR3: CASSLTRTSGIYEQYF

V: TRBV20-1
size: -
D: -
J: TRBJ2-3
DNA: TGCAGTGCTAAGTTCAGGGGCACAGATACGCAGTATTTT
CDR3: CSAKFRGTDTQYF

V: TRBV2
size: once
D: -
J: TRBJ2-7
DNA: TGTGCCAGCAATAAAGGGACGGAGTCCTACGAGCAGTACTTC
CDR3: CASNKGTESYEQYF

V: TRBV7-6
size: -
D: TRBD2
J: TRBJ2-5
DNA: TGTGCCAGCAGCTTTAGCGGGGGGGCCGGTGAGACCCAGTACTTC
CDR3: CASSFSGGAGETQYF

V: TRBV7-2
size: few
D: TRBD1
J: TRBJ1-2
DNA: TGTGCCAGCAGCCCCGACAGGGGAGCTAACTATGGCTACACCTTC
CDR3: CASSPDRGANYGYTF

V: TRBV15
size: -
D: -
J: TRBJ2-2
DNA: TGTGCCACCAGTGGACGGGCGAACACCGGGGAGCTGTTTTTT
CDR3: CATSGRANTGELFF

V: TRBV12-3/TRBV12-4
size: -
D: -
J: TRBJ1-4
DNA: TGTGCCAGCAGTTTCCCTCTTAAGACAGGATCTAATGAAAAACTGTTTTTT
CDR3: CASSFPLKTGSNEKLFF

V: TRBV7-9
size: -
D: -
J: TRBJ2-6
DNA: TGTGCCAGCAGCTTTAATCACGGTAGTGGGGCCAACGTCCTGACTTTC
CDR3: CASSFNHGSGANVLTF

V: TRBV28
size: -
D: -
J: TRBJ1-5
DNA: TGTGCCAGCAGTCCTCTAAGGGAGCCCCAGCATTTT
CDR3: CASSPLREPQHF